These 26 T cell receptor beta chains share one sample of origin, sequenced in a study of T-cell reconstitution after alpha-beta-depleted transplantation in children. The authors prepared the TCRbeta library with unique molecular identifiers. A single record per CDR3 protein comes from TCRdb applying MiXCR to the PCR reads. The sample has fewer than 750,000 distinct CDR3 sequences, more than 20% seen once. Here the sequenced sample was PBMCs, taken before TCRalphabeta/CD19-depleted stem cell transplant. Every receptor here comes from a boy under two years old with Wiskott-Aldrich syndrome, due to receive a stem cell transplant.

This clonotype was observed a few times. The CDR3 nucleotides are TGTGCCAGCAGCTTAGGGACGGACCGTCTGGATACGCAGTATTTT. Protein sequence: CASSLGTDRLDTQYF. V gene TRBV7-3 combines with J gene TRBJ2-3; D is perhaps TRBD1 or TRBD2 (5 bases each). V was trimmed by 2 bases and J by 6 bases, leaving 15 bases between them. The CDR3 runs to 15 residues. Germline values: CDR1 SGHTA, CDR2 FQGTGA.

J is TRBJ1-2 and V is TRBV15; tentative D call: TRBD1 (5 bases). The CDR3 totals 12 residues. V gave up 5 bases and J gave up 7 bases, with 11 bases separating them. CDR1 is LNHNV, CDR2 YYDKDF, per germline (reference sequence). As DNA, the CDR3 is TGTGCCACCAGCGGGGCTAGGGGTGGCTACACCTTC. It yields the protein CATSGARGGYTF. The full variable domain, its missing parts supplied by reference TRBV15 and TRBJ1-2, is DAMVIQNPRYQVTQFGKPVTLSCSQTLNHNVMYWYQQKSSQAPKLLFHYYDKDFNNEADTPDNFQSRRPNTSFCFLDIRSPGLGDTAMYLCATSGARGGYTFGSGTRLTVV.

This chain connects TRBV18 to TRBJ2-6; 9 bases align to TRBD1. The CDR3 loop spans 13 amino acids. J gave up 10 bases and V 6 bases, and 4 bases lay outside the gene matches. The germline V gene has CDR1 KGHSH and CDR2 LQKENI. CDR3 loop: CASSSGQGNVLTF. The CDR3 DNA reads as TGTGCCAGCTCGTCGGGACAGGGTAACGTCCTGACTTTC.

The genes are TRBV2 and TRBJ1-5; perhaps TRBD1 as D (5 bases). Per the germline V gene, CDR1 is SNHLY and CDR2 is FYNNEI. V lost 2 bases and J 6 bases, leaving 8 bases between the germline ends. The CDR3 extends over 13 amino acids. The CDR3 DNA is TGTGCCAGCAGTGAACAGGGTCCTCAGCCCCAGCATTTT. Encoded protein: CASSEQGPQPQHF.

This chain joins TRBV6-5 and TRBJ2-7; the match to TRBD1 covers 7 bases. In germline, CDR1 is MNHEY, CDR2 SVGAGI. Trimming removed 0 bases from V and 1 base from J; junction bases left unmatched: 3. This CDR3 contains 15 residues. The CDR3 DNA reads TGTGCCAGCAGTTACTCGGAGACAGGGTCCTACGAGCAGTACTTC. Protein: CASSYSETGSYEQYF.

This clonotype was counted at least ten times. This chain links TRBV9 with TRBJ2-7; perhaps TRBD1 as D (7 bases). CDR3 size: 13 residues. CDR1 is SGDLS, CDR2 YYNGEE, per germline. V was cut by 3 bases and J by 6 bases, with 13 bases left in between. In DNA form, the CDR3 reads TGTGCCAGCAGCGGGCACAGGGGAGGCGAGCAGTACTTC. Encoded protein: CASSGHRGGEQYF.

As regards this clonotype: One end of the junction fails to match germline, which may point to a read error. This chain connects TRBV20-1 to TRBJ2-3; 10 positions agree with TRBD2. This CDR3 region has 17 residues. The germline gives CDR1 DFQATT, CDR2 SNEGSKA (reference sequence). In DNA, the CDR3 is TGCAGTGCTATGGGCCTAGCGGGGGCTAGGAGCACAGAGACGCAGTATTTT. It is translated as CSAMGLAGARSTETQYF.

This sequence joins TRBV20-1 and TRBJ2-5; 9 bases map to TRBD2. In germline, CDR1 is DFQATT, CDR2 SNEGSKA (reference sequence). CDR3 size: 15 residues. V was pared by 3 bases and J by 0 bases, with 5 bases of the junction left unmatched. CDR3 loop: CSASGLAGYQETQYF. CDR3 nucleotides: TGCAGTGCTAGTGGCCTAGCGGGGTACCAAGAGACCCAGTACTTC.

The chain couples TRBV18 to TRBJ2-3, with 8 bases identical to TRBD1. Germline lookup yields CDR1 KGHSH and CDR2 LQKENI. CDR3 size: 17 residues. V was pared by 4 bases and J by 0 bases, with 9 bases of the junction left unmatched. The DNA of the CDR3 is TGTGCCAGCTCACGACAGGACAGGGACATGAGCACAGATACGCAGTATTTT. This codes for CASSRQDRDMSTDTQYF.

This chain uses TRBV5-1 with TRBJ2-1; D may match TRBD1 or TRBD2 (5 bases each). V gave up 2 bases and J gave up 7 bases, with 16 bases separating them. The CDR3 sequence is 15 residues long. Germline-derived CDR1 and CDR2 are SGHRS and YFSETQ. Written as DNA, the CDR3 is TGCGCCAGCAGCTTTACGGGAAGGGGTGCGAATGAGCAGTTCTTC. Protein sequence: CASSFTGRGANEQFF.

The CDR3 nucleotides read TGTGCCAGCAGAGATGACAGGGCGAACACCGGGGAGCTGTTTTTT. This gives the protein CASRDDRANTGELFF. The rearrangement joins TRBV7-9 to TRBJ2-2, with 7 bases identical to TRBD1. With 6 bases clipped from V and 0 bases from J, the junction kept 4 bases outside the gene matches. This CDR3 contains 15 residues. Germline V gene sequence: CDR1 SEHNR, CDR2 FQNEAQ (reference sequence).

CDR3 amino acids: CASSPLRTSYEQYF. The DNA of the CDR3 is TGTGCCAGCAGTCCTCTACGGACCTCCTACGAGCAGTACTTC. V gene TRBV27 combines with J gene TRBJ2-7; no definite D call. Germline lookup yields CDR1 MNHEY and CDR2 SMNVEV (reference sequence). The CDR3 runs to 14 residues. V was cut by 5 bases and J by 0 bases, with 11 bases left in between.

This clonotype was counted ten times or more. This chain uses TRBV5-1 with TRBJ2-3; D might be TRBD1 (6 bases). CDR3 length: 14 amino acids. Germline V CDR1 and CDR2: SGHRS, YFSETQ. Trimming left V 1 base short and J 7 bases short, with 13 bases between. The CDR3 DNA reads TGCGCCAGCAGCTTGTGGGGGCCGAGGAATACGCAGTATTTT. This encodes CASSLWGPRNTQYF.

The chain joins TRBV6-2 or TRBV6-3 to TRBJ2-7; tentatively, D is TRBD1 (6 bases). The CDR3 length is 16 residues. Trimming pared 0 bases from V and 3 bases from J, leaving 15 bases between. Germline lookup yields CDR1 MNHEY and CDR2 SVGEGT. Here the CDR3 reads CASSYSSRGDIYEQYF. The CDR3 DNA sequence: TGTGCCAGCAGTTACTCGAGCAGGGGCGATATCTACGAGCAGTACTTC.

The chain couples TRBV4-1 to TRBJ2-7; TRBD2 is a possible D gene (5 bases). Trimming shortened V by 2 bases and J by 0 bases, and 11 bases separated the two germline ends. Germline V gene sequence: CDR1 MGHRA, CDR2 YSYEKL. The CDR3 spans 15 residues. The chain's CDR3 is CASSQTPGISYEQYF. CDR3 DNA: TGCGCCAGCAGCCAAACTCCCGGGATCTCCTACGAGCAGTACTTC.

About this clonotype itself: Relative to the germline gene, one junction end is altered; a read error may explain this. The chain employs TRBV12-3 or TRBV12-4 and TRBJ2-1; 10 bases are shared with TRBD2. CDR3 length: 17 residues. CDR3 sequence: CAISSNPTSGDYNEQFF. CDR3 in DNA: TGTGCCATCAGTTCGAACCCTACTAGCGGGGACTACAATGAGCAGTTCTTC.

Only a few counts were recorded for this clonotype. CDR3 in amino acids: CASRSTGGYNEQFF. DNA for the CDR3: TGTGCCAGCAGATCGACAGGGGGTTACAATGAGCAGTTCTTC. V is TRBV5-4 and J is TRBJ2-1; TRBD1 matches 9 bases. J lost 4 bases, V lost 5 bases, and 4 bases had no gene match. The germline V gene encodes CDR1 SGHNT and CDR2 YYREEE (reference sequence). The CDR3 totals 14 residues.

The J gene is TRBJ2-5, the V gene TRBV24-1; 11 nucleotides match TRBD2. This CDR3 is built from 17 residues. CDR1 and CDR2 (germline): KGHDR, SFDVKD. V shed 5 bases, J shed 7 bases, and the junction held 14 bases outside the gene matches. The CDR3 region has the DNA TGTGCCACCAGTGGGTCTAGCGGGAGGCCGATTCCGGGGACCCAGTACTTC. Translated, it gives CATSGSSGRPIPGTQYF.

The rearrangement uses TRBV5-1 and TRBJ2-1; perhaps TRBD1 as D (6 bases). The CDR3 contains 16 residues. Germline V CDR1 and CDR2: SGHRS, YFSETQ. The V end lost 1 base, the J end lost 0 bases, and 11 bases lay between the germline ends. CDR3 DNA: TGCGCCAGCAGCTTGAGGCAGGGGAGCTCCTACAATGAGCAGTTCTTC. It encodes CASSLRQGSSYNEQFF.

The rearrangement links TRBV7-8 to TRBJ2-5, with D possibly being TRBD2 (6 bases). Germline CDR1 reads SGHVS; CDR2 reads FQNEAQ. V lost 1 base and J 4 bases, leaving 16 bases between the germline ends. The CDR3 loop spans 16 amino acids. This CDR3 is CASSLDRQTRIETQYF. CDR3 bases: TGTGCCAGCAGCTTAGATCGGCAGACTAGGATAGAGACCCAGTACTTC.

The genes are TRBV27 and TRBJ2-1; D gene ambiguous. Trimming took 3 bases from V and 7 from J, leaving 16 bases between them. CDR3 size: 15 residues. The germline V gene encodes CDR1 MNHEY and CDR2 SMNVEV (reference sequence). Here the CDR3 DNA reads TGTGCCAGCAGTTTCATTGAGTCGGTGTGGAATGAGCAGTTCTTC. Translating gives CASSFIESVWNEQFF.

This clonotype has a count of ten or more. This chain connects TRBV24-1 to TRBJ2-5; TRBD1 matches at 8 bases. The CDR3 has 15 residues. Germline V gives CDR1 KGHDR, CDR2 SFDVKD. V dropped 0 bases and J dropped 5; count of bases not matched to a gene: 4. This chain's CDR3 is CATSDLTGGVETQYF. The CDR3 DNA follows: TGTGCCACCAGTGATTTGACAGGGGGAGTCGAGACCCAGTACTTC.

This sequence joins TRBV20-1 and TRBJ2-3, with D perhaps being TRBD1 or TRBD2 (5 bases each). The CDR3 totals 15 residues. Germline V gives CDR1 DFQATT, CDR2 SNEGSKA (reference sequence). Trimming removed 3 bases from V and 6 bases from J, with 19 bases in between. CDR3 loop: CSARVGRRGWDTQYF. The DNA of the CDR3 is TGCAGTGCTAGGGTGGGGCGCCGGGGATGGGATACGCAGTATTTT.

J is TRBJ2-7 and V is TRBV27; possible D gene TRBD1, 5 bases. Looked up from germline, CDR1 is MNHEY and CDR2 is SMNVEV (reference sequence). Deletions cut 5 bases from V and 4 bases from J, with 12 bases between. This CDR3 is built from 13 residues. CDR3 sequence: CASSLRQPYEQYF. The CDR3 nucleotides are TGTGCCAGCAGTCTCAGACAGCCTTACGAGCAGTACTTC.

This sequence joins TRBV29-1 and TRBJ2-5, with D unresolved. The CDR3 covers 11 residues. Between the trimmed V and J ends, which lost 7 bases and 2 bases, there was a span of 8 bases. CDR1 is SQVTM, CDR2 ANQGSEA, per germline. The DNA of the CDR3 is TGCAGCGGACGATCTCAAGAGACCCAGTACTTC. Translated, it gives CSGRSQETQYF.

CDR3 amino acids: CARATRGTNTGELFF. As DNA, the CDR3 is TGCGCCAGGGCCACCAGGGGAACGAACACCGGGGAGCTGTTTTTT. The chain uses TRBV5-1 and TRBJ2-2; TRBD1 might be the D (6 bases). The CDR3 runs 15 residues. The germline V and J ends were trimmed by 8 bases and 0 bases, with 14 bases remaining between them. Germline CDR1 reads SGHRS; CDR2 reads YFSETQ.